What follows are 21 T cell receptor beta chains derived from one specimen sequenced in a study of T cell responses to AZD1222 COVID-19 vaccine. Profiling relied on immunoSEQ multiplex PCR, and the TCRdb table lists in-frame clones only, not all of them. There are roughly 100,000 clones in the sample; approximately 91% occur only once, and 18% lies in the top ten. Specimen: peripheral blood, collected on day 0 of AZD1222 vaccination. The receptors derive from an adult in good health.

This clone has a handful of counts. This specimen includes other DNA sequences encoding the same CDR3. The rearrangement joins TRBV7-8 to TRBJ1-5; TRBD1 is a possible D gene (5 bases). The germline CDR1 and CDR2 sequences are SGHVS and FQNEAQ. This CDR3 spans 15 amino acids. V gave up 5 bases and J gave up 5 bases, with 16 bases separating them. The CDR3 bases are TGTGCCAGCAGCCCAGGGACTTTCAGAGATCAGCCCCAGCATTTT. This translates into CASSPGTFRDQPQHF. The full variable domain, completed using reference TRBV7-8 and TRBJ1-5, is GAGVSQSPRYKVAKRGQDVALRCDPISGHVSLFWYQQALGQGPEFLTYFQNEAQLDKSGLPSDRFFAERPEGSVSTLKIQRTQQEDSAVYLCASSPGTFRDQPQHFGDGTRLSIL.

The V and J genes are TRBV7-2 and TRBJ1-2; tentative D call: TRBD1 (6 bases). V dropped 5 bases and J dropped 8 bases, with 18 bases sitting between them. Germline CDR1 is SGHTA and CDR2 is FQGNSA. This CDR3 comprises 14 residues. The CDR3 region has the DNA TGTGCCAGCAGCCCAATACAGGGAATAGCGGGCTACACCTTC. It yields the protein CASSPIQGIAGYTF.

The genes are TRBV3-1 (or the pseudogene TRBV3-2) and TRBJ2-1; D is undetermined. CDR1 and CDR2 (germline): LGHDT, YNNKEL (reference sequence). The CDR3 length is 16 residues. Between the trimmed V and J ends, which lost 1 base and 3 bases, there was a span of 13 bases. CDR3 DNA: TGTGCCAGCAGCCAAGCTAGTGGGGAAAACTACAATGAGCAGTTCTTC. It encodes CASSQASGENYNEQFF.

V gene TRBV4-2 combines with J gene TRBJ1-5, with D tentatively TRBD1 (6 bases). CDR3 size: 18 residues. Germline V gives CDR1 LGHNA, CDR2 YNFKEQ. Trimming took off 3 bases at V and 4 bases at J, with 22 bases between the two ends. The CDR3, as DNA: TGTGCCAGCAGCCAGCCCCTCGGGGGCGAGTTTATAAATCAGCCCCAGCATTTT. It specifies CASSQPLGGEFINQPQHF.

This chain uses TRBV5-1 with TRBJ1-3; D gene uncertain. V gave up 4 bases and J gave up 0 bases, with 11 bases separating them. Germline CDR1 is SGHRS and CDR2 is YFSETQ. The CDR3 spans 15 residues. Here the CDR3 DNA reads TGCGCCAGCAGCGTCCAGGCCGACTCTGGAAACACCATATATTTT. Its translation is CASSVQADSGNTIYF.

The gene calls are TRBV10-2 and TRBJ1-5; D gene ambiguous. CDR3 length equals 13 residues. V gave up 2 bases and J gave up 12 bases, with 14 bases separating them. The germline V gene encodes CDR1 WSHSY and CDR2 SAAADI. CDR3 amino acids: CASSEVRGRVQHF. The CDR3 DNA is TGCGCCAGCAGTGAGGTTAGAGGACGCGTCCAGCATTTT.

V is TRBV7-9 and J is TRBJ2-7, with 10 bases matching TRBD1. The V segment lost 5 bases and the J segment 3 bases; nucleotides outside the gene matches: 4. The CDR3 spans 14 residues. Germline V gene lookup returns CDR1 SEHNR and CDR2 FQNEAQ (reference sequence). The CDR3 DNA sequence: TGTGCCAGCAGCGAAGGGACAGGGGTCTACGAGCAGTACTTC. It encodes CASSEGTGVYEQYF. The variable domain in full, completed from reference TRBV7-9 and TRBJ2-7, reads DTGVSQNPRHKITKRGQNVTFRCDPISEHNRLYWYRQTLGQGPEFLTYFQNEAQLEKSRLLSDRFSAERPKGSFSTLEIQRTEQGDSAMYLCASSEGTGVYEQYFGPGTRLTVT.

This chain uses TRBV7-9 with TRBJ1-1, with 7 bases identical to TRBD1. The V gene's germline CDR1 is SEHNR and CDR2 FQNEAQ (reference sequence). This CDR3 contains 15 residues. The trim removed 1 base at V and 7 bases at J, leaving 9 bases unmatched. This CDR3 reads CASSLVWDSPSEAFF. The CDR3 DNA reads TGTGCCAGCAGCTTAGTTTGGGACAGCCCTAGTGAAGCTTTCTTT.

The chain combines TRBV11-2 with TRBJ2-7, with D possibly TRBD1 on 6 matching bases. V shed 5 bases and J shed 1 base, with 12 bases lying between them. The CDR3 is 14 amino acids. Germline CDR1 is SGHAT and CDR2 is FQNNGV. DNA of the CDR3: TGTGCCAGCAGCCGGCAGGGGAATTCCTACGAGCAGTACTTC. This translates into CASSRQGNSYEQYF.

This rearrangement joins TRBV18 to TRBJ2-1, with D possibly matching TRBD1 (6 bases). The CDR3 spans 17 residues. Germline CDR1 reads KGHSH; CDR2 reads LQKENI. V was trimmed by 2 bases and J by 6 bases, leaving 20 bases between them. Here the CDR3 reads CASSPGQTPGLFNEQFF. The CDR3 DNA sequence: TGTGCCAGCTCACCAGGACAGACCCCGGGCTTGTTCAATGAGCAGTTCTTC.

Remarks on this clone: No conserved phenylalanine or tryptophan ends this CDR3, so it is likely a read error. This chain uses TRBV3-1 (or the pseudogene TRBV3-2) with TRBJ1-6; maybe TRBD1 (5 bases). There are 17 residues in the CDR3. V was clipped by 1 base and J by 7 bases, with 17 bases between them. The V gene's germline CDR1 is LGHDT and CDR2 YNNKEL (reference sequence). The CDR3 loop is CASSQAGTTRKNSPLHL. Written as DNA, the CDR3 is TGTGCCAGCAGCCAAGCCGGGACGACCAGGAAAAATTCACCCCTCCACCTT.

This rearrangement joins TRBV6-5 to TRBJ1-5; D remains unclear. There are 15 residues in the CDR3. CDR1 MNHEY and CDR2 SVGAGI come from the germline V gene. Trimming cost V 3 bases and J 4 bases, with 13 bases left between them. CDR3 sequence reads: CASSYGPVGNQPQHF. The CDR3 nucleotides are TGTGCCAGCAGTTATGGACCCGTGGGGAATCAGCCCCAGCATTTT.

J is TRBJ2-7 and V is TRBV19, with D possibly TRBD2 on 6 matching bases. Trimming stripped 6 bases from V and 4 bases from J, with 10 bases between. This CDR3 is built from 12 residues. Germline V gene data show CDR1 as LNHDA and CDR2 as SQIVND (reference sequence). CDR3 protein: CASSPGGYEQYF. CDR3 coding DNA: TGTGCCAGTAGCCCCGGAGGGTACGAGCAGTACTTC.

The J gene is TRBJ2-1, the V gene TRBV27; 8 nucleotides match TRBD2. CDR3 length: 15 amino acids. V dropped 5 bases and J dropped 2; count of bases not matched to a gene: 5. From germline, CDR1 is MNHEY and CDR2 SMNVEV (reference sequence). CDR3 residues: CASSPLAGTYNEQFF. Written as DNA, the CDR3 is TGTGCCAGCAGTCCCTTAGCGGGGACCTACAATGAGCAGTTCTTC.

A single count supports this clone. The chain recombines TRBV7-3 with TRBJ2-6; 12 bases map to TRBD1. Per germline, CDR1 SGHTA and CDR2 FQGTGA. The CDR3 loop spans 18 amino acids. The V segment lost 1 base and the J segment 3 bases; nucleotides outside the gene matches: 4. CDR3 amino acids: CASSLRGQGANGANVLTF. CDR3 sequence (DNA): TGTGCCAGCAGCTTAAGGGGACAGGGGGCTAATGGGGCCAACGTCCTGACTTTC.

V gene TRBV27 combines with J gene TRBJ2-5, with 10 nucleotides matching TRBD1. This CDR3 has 13 amino acids. The junction had 5 bases not matched to a gene; V was cut back by 4 bases and J by 9 bases. Germline lookup yields CDR1 MNHEY and CDR2 SMNVEV (reference sequence). The CDR3 DNA reads as TGTGCCAGCAGTTATGGACAGGGGGGTCCCCAGTACTTC. This translates into CASSYGQGGPQYF.

This clone occurred a few times. V gene TRBV29-1 combines with J gene TRBJ2-3; TRBD1 aligns across 12 bases. Losses at the gene ends were 0 bases for V and 3 bases for J; bases not matched to a gene: 4. Germline assignment: CDR1 SQVTM and CDR2 ANQGSEA. CDR3 length: 16 amino acids. CDR3 coding DNA: TGCAGCGTTGAAGAATGGGGACAGGGGGCAACAGATACGCAGTATTTT. This sequence encodes CSVEEWGQGATDTQYF.

The chain couples TRBV29-1 to TRBJ1-6; D remains ambiguous. Trimming left V 3 bases short and J 3 bases short, with 6 bases between. The CDR3 spans 13 residues. In germline, CDR1 is SQVTM, CDR2 ANQGSEA. CDR3 coding DNA: TGCAGCGTTGATTCGGGCTATAATTCACCCCTCCACTTT. It specifies CSVDSGYNSPLHF. The entire variable domain, with the rest obtained from reference TRBV29-1 and TRBJ1-6, is as follows: SAVISQKPSRDICQRGTSLTIQCQVDSQVTMMFWYRQQPGQSLTLIATANQGSEATYESGFVIDKFPISRPNLTFSTLTVSNMSPEDSSIYLCSVDSGYNSPLHFGNGTRLTVT.

The chain joins TRBV27 to TRBJ1-1; D remains unclear. V lost 0 bases and J lost 4, with 6 bases in between. Germline CDR1 and CDR2: MNHEY and SMNVEV (reference sequence). The CDR3 extends over 13 amino acids. CDR3 amino acids: CASSLSLGTEAFF. CDR3 coding DNA: TGTGCCAGCAGTTTATCGTTAGGCACTGAAGCTTTCTTT.

A note on this clone: The conserved phenylalanine or tryptophan is not found at the CDR3 terminus, so this likely reflects a read error. V is TRBV6-5 and J is TRBJ1-6; unclear D gene. V was clipped by 2 bases and J by 7 bases, with 9 bases between them. The CDR3 runs 14 residues. Germline V lookup: CDR1 MNHEY, CDR2 SVGAGI. The CDR3 DNA reads as TGTGCCAGCAGTTACAAGGTCGGGAATTCACCCCTCCACCTT. Residues: CASSYKVGNSPLHL.

The chain uses TRBV12-3 or TRBV12-4 and TRBJ2-7; D unresolved. Trimming left V 2 bases short and J 3 bases short, with 2 bases between. The CDR3 spans 11 residues. The CDR3 DNA reads as TGTGCCAGCAGTTTATACTACGAGCAGTACTTC. Its protein product is CASSLYYEQYF.